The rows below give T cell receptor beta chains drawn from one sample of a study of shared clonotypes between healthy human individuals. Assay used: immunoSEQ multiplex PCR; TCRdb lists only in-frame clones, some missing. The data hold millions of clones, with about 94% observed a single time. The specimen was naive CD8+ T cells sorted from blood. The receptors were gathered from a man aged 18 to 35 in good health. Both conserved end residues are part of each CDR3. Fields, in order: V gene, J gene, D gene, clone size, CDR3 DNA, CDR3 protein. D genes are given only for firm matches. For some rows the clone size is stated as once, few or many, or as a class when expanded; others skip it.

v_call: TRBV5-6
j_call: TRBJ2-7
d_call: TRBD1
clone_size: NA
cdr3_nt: TGTGCCAGCAGCTTAGGGACAGGGGGGCCGTACGAGCAGTACTTC
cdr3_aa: CASSLGTGGPYEQYF

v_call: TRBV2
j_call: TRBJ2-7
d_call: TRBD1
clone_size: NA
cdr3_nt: TGTGCCAGCAGTGTGGGACAGTTCTACGAGCAGTACTTC
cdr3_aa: CASSVGQFYEQYF

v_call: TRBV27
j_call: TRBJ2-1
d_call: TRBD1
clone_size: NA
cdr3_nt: TGTGCCAGCAGTCAAGGGGGCATTGAGCAGTTCTTC
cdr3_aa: CASSQGGIEQFF

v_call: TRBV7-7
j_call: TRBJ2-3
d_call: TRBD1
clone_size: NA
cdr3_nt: TGTGCTAGCAGCTCCGGGGCGAGGGGACAGGGCGAAGATACGCAGTATTTT
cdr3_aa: CASSSGARGQGEDTQYF

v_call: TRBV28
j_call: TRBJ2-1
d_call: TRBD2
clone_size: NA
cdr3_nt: TGTGCCAGCAGTAACTTGGCCCCGGGGGGGGATGAGCAGTTCTTC
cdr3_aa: CASSNLAPGGDEQFF

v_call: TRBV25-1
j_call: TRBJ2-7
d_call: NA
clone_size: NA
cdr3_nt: TGTGCCAGCAGTGAAGGGACTTACGAGCAGTACTTC
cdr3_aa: CASSEGTYEQYF

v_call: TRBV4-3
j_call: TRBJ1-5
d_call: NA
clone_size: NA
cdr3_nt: TGCGCCAGCAGCCAAGAGCCGGGTCAGCCCCAGCATTTT
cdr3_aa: CASSQEPGQPQHF

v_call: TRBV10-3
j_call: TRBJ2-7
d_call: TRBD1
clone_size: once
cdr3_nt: TGTGCCATCAGCGCCGGGACAGGGGAGCCCGAGCAGTACTTC
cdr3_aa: CAISAGTGEPEQYF

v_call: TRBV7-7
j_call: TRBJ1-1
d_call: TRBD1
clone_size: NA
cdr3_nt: TGTGCTAGCAGCCCTCGGGACAGCGTCGGTCGGGGATGGGTATACACTGAAGCTTTCTTT
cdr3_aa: CASSPRDSVGRGWVYTEAFF

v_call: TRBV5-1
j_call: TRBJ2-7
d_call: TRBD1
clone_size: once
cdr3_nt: TGCGCCAGCAGTTTCGGACAGGCCTACGAGCAGTACTTC
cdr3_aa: CASSFGQAYEQYF

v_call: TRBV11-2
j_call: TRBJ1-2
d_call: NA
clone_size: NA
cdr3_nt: TGTGCCAGCAGTATCGGTGGGGTAGTTTATGGCTACACCTTC
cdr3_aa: CASSIGGVVYGYTF

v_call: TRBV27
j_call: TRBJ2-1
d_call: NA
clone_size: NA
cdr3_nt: TGTGCCAGCAGCCTATCTCCCGGGACACGCTACAATGAGCAGTTCTTC
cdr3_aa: CASSLSPGTRYNEQFF

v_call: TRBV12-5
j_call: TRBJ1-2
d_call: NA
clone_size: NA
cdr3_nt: TGTGCTAGTGGTTTGGACTCAGGCATGGGTGACAATGGCTACACCTTC
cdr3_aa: CASGLDSGMGDNGYTF

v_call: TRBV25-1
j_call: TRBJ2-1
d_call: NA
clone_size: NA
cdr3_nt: TGTGCCAGCAGTGACCCACGTACCCCAGGGACTGAGCAGTTCTTC
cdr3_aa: CASSDPRTPGTEQFF

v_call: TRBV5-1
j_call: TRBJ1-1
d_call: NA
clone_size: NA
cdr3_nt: TGCGCCAGCAGCTTGATCGGCAGGGGATCCACTGAAGCTTTCTTT
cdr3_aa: CASSLIGRGSTEAFF

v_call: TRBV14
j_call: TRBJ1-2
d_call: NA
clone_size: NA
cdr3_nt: TGTGCCAGCAGCCAAGATTGGTCGGGCTACACCTTC
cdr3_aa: CASSQDWSGYTF

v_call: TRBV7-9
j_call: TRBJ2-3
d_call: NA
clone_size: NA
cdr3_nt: TGTGCCAGCACCGCCGAGAACACAGATACGCAGTATTTT
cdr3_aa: CASTAENTDTQYF

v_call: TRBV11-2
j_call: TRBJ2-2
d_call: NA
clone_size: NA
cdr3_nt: TGTGCCAGCAGTCGATCCATTACCGGGGAGCTGTTTTTT
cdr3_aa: CASSRSITGELFF

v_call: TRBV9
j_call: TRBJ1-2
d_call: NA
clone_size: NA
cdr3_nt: TGTGCCAGCAGCGAGCCGGGACACTACACCTTC
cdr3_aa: CASSEPGHYTF

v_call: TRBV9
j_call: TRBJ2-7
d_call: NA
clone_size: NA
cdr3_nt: TGTGCCAGCAGCGTAGCCACCGGGGGTTACGAGCAGTACTTC
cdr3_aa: CASSVATGGYEQYF

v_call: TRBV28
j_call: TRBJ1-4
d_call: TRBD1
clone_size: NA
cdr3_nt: TGTGCCAGCAGTTTATCTCCCCCGGGACAGGGAATGGGGCTCCCCCTCGGAAAACTGTTTTTT
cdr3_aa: CASSLSPPGQGMGLPLGKLFF

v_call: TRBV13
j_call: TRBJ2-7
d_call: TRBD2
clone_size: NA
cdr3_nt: TGTGCCAGCACCACGGGGGGGAAGGGCGAGCAGTACTTC
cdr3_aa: CASTTGGKGEQYF

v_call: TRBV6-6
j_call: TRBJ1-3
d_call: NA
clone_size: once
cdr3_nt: TGTGCCAGCAGCCGCGGACAAACTGGAAACACCATATATTTT
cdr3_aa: CASSRGQTGNTIYF

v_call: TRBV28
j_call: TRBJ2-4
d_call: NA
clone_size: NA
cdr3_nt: TGTGCCAGCAGTTTTCCAGGCGGGGAAAACATTCAGTACTTC
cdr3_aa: CASSFPGGENIQYF

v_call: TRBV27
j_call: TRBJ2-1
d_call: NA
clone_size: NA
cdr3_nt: TGTGCCAGCAGTTTCGGGGGGCGTATGGATGAGCAGTTCTTC
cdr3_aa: CASSFGGRMDEQFF

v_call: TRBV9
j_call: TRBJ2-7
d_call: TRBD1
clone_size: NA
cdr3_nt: TGTGCCAGCAGCTTAGGGCCCGGGACAGGGTCCTACGAGCAGTACTTC
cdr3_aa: CASSLGPGTGSYEQYF

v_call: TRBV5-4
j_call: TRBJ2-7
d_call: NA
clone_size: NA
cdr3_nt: TGTGCCAGCAGTTCGGTGTCCTACGAGCAGTACTTC
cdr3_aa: CASSSVSYEQYF

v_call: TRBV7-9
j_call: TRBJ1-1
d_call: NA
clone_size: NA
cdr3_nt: TGTGCCAGCAGCTCCACGACATTGAACACTGAAGCTTTCTTT
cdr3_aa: CASSSTTLNTEAFF

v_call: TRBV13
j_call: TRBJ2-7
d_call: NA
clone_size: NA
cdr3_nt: TGTGCCAGCAGCCGGGACCTGCCTCCCTACGAGCAGTACTTC
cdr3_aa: CASSRDLPPYEQYF

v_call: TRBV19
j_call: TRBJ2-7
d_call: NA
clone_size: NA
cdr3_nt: TGTGCCAGTAGTACAGAGACGGCCTACGAGCAGTACTTC
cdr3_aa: CASSTETAYEQYF

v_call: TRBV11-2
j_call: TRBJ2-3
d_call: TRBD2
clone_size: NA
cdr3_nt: TGTGCCAACCTTCTAGCGGGGGGGTCCACAGATACGCAGTATTTT
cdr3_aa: CANLLAGGSTDTQYF

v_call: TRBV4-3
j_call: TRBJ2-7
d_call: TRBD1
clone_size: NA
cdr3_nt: TGCGCCAGCAGCCAAGGGGTACAGGGGGCCCCCTACGAGCAGTACTTC
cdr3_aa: CASSQGVQGAPYEQYF

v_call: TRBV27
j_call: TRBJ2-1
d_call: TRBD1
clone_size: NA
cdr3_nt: TGTGCCAGCACCACAACAGGGGCAGTCGGCAATGAGCAGTTCTTC
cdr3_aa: CASTTTGAVGNEQFF